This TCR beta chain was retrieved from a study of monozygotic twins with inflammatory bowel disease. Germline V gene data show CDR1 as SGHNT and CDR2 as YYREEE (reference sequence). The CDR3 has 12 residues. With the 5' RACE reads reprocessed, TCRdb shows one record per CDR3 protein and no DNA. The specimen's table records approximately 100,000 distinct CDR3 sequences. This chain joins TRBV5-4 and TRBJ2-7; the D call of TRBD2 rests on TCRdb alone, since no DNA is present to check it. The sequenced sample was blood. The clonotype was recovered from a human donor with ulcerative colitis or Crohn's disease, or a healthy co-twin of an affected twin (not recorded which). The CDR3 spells CASSMRGGEQYF.